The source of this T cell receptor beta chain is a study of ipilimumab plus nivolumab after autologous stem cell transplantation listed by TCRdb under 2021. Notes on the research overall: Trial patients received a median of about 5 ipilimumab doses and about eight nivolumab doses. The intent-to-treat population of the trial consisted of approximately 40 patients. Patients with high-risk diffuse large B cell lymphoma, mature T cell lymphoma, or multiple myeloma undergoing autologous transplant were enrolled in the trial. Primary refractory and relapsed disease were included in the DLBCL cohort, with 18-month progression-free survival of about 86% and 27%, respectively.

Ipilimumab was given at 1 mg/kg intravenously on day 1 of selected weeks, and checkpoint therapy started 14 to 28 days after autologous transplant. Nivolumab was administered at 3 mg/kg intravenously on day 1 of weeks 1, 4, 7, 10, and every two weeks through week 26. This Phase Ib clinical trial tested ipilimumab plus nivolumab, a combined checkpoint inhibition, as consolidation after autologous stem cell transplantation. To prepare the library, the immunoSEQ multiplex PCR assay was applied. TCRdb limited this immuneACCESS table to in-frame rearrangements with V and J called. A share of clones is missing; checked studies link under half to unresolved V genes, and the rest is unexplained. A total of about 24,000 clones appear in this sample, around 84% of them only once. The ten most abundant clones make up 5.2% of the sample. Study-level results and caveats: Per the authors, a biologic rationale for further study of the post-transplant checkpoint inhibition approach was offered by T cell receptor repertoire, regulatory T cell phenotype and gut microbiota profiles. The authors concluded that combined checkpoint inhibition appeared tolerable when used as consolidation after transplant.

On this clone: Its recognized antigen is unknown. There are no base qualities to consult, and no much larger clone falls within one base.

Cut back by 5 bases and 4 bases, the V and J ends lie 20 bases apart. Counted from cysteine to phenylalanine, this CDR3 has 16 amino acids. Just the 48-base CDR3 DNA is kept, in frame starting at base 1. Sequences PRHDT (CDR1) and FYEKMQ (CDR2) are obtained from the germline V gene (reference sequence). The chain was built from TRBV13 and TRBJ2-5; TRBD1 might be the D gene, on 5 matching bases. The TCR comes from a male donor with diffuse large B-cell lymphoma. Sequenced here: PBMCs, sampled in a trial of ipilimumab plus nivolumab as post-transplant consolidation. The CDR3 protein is CASSRGLVGPGETQYF. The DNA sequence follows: TGTGCCAGCAGCCGAGGTTTGGTGGGGCCGGGAGAGACCCAGTACTTC.